Listed here are 19 T cell receptor beta chains from one sample, sequenced in a study of T cell responses to AZD1222 COVID-19 vaccine (dated by TCRdb to about 2021). In the paper's terms, the time point label means: baseline before first vaccination. Preparation of the library involved the immunoSEQ multiplex PCR assay. What TCRdb holds here is the immuneACCESS table cut down to in-frame rearrangements. Part of the clones is not present; checked against another copy, under half of the missing clones reflect an unresolved V gene, and the others are unexplained. A total of 100,000 or so clones appear in this sample, around nine tenths of them only once. The ten largest clonotypes hold 1.5% to 2% of the sample. The sequencing here drew on peripheral blood, taken on day 0 of AZD1222 vaccination. These receptors all stem from an adult in good health.

V and J are TRBV5-1 and TRBJ2-1; TRBD2 matches 8 bases. CDR1 and CDR2 (germline): SGHRS, YFSETQ. Losses at the gene ends were 0 bases for V and 9 bases for J; bases not matched to a gene: 8. CDR3 length: 15 amino acids. The CDR3 loop reads CASSLVPGGPSEQFF. CDR3 DNA sequence: TGCGCCAGCAGCTTGGTACCGGGAGGGCCCAGTGAGCAGTTCTTC.

The chain uses TRBV19 and TRBJ2-1; 12 bases fit TRBD1. Germline V gene data show CDR1 as LNHDA and CDR2 as SQIVND (reference sequence). V shed 6 bases and J 6 bases; nucleotides not matched to a gene: 9. This CDR3 has 16 residues. The CDR3 loop reads CASRRDRGLSFNEQFF. CDR3 sequence (DNA): TGTGCCAGTAGGAGGGACAGGGGGCTGTCTTTCAATGAGCAGTTCTTC. The whole variable domain, remainder taken from reference TRBV19 and TRBJ2-1, is DGGITQSPKYLFRKEGQNVTLSCEQNLNHDAMYWYRQDPGQGLRLIYYSQIVNDFQKGDIAEGYSVSREKKESFPLTVTSAQKNPTAFYLCASRRDRGLSFNEQFFGPGTRLTVL.

The genes are TRBV27 and TRBJ1-1, with TRBD1 matching over 11 bases. With 8 bases clipped from V and 4 bases from J, the junction kept 12 bases outside the gene matches. This CDR3 contains 16 residues. Germline assignment: CDR1 MNHEY and CDR2 SMNVEV (reference sequence). The CDR3 spells CASRAPGQGVVTEAFF. CDR3 nucleotide sequence: TGTGCCAGCCGAGCGCCGGGACAGGGGGTCGTCACTGAAGCTTTCTTT.

This chain uses TRBV20-1 with TRBJ2-7; possibly TRBD1 or TRBD2 for D (5 bases each). CDR3 length equals 14 residues. CDR1 is DFQATT, CDR2 SNEGSKA, per germline (reference sequence). The V end lost 3 bases, the J end lost 2 bases, and 14 bases lay between the germline ends. The CDR3 protein is CSASSAGRPYEQYF. The CDR3 coding sequence is TGCAGTGCTAGTTCTGCAGGGAGACCCTACGAGCAGTACTTC.

This clone has a single count. The rearrangement links TRBV19 to TRBJ1-5; D is uncertain. CDR1 and CDR2 (germline): LNHDA, SQIVND (reference sequence). The CDR3 totals 15 residues. Trimming took off 9 bases at V and 0 bases at J, with 15 bases between the two ends. CDR3 protein: CASLPAEYSNQPQHF. As DNA, the CDR3 is TGTGCCAGCCTCCCCGCAGAGTATAGCAATCAGCCCCAGCATTTT.

The chain has TRBV9 and TRBJ1-1; 7 bases are shared with TRBD1. V gave up 0 bases and J gave up 4 bases; unmatched junction bases: 6. This CDR3 region has 15 residues. Germline-derived CDR1 and CDR2 are SGDLS and YYNGEE. The CDR3 sequence: CASSVGSSGGTEAFF. CDR3 nucleotides: TGTGCCAGCAGCGTAGGGTCGTCAGGGGGCACTGAAGCTTTCTTT.

The chain combines TRBV7-3 with TRBJ2-7; no definite D call. V was clipped by 1 base and J by 1 base, with 11 bases between them. CDR1 is SGHTA, CDR2 FQGTGA, per germline. This CDR3 has 15 amino acids. This chain's CDR3 is CASSLNLGYSYEQYF. The CDR3 coding sequence is TGTGCCAGCAGCTTAAATTTGGGGTATTCCTACGAGCAGTACTTC.

The chain joins TRBV6-5 to TRBJ1-1, with 8 positions matching TRBD1. With V trimmed by 6 bases and J by 1 base, 4 bases remained unmatched. Germline values: CDR1 MNHEY, CDR2 SVGAGI. The CDR3 runs 14 residues. CDR3 nucleotides: TGTGCCAGCAGCTCCGGGACAGGGAACACTGAAGCTTTCTTT. Its translation is CASSSGTGNTEAFF.

The V gene is TRBV19, the J gene TRBJ1-4, with D perhaps matching TRBD1 (5 bases). From germline, CDR1 is LNHDA and CDR2 SQIVND (reference sequence). The V gene lost 4 bases and the J gene lost 7 bases, with 10 bases spanning the gap. The CDR3 is 13 residues long. The CDR3 sequence is CASSRSRAEKLFF. The CDR3 DNA reads TGTGCCAGTAGTAGGTCCAGGGCTGAAAAACTGTTTTTT. The full variable domain, its missing parts supplied by reference TRBV19 and TRBJ1-4, is DGGITQSPKYLFRKEGQNVTLSCEQNLNHDAMYWYRQDPGQGLRLIYYSQIVNDFQKGDIAEGYSVSREKKESFPLTVTSAQKNPTAFYLCASSRSRAEKLFFGSGTQLSVL.

This clone occurred many times. The chain recombines TRBV25-1 with TRBJ1-1; a possible D gene is TRBD1 (5 bases). Germline V gene sequence: CDR1 MGHDK, CDR2 SYGVNS. Deletions cut 4 bases from V and 11 bases from J, with 23 bases between. The CDR3 has 15 residues. The CDR3 reads CASSALTGTTSRAFF. CDR3 coding DNA: TGTGCCAGCAGTGCCCTAACCGGGACGACGAGTAGGGCTTTCTTT. Combining the CDR3 with reference TRBV25-1 and TRBJ1-1 gives the whole variable domain EADIYQTPRYLVIGTGKKITLECSQTMGHDKMYWYQQDPGMELHLIHYSYGVNSTEKGDLSSESTVSRIRTEHFPLTLESARPSHTSQYLCASSALTGTTSRAFFGQGTRLTVV.

The chain links TRBV28 to TRBJ2-1; no reliable D call. This CDR3 contains 11 residues. Per the germline V gene, CDR1 is MDHEN and CDR2 is SYDVKM. V dropped 3 bases and J dropped 8 bases, with 5 bases sitting between them. The CDR3 protein is CASSLHDEQFF. The CDR3 DNA sequence: TGTGCCAGCAGTTTGCACGATGAGCAGTTCTTC.

This sequence joins TRBV5-1 and TRBJ1-1; D not resolved. The CDR3 is made up of 15 amino acids. Germline CDR1 is SGHRS and CDR2 is YFSETQ. V lost 1 base and J 0 bases, leaving 10 bases between the germline ends. The DNA for the CDR3 is TGCGCCAGCAGCTTGTTCGGCAGCGTGAACACTGAAGCTTTCTTT. Translated: CASSLFGSVNTEAFF.

The rearrangement links TRBV3-1 (or the pseudogene TRBV3-2) to TRBJ2-7; 10 positions match TRBD2. The germline V gene has CDR1 LGHDT and CDR2 YNNKEL (reference sequence). V trimming: 1 base; J trimming: 4 bases; junction bases outside the gene matches: 4. There are 15 residues in the CDR3. The CDR3 is CASSQGSSGGYEQYF. As DNA, the CDR3 is TGTGCCAGCAGCCAAGGATCTAGCGGGGGTTACGAGCAGTACTTC.

This chain joins TRBV6-5 and TRBJ1-3; tentatively, D is TRBD1 (5 bases). This CDR3 region has 15 residues. Deletions cut 10 bases from V and 0 bases from J, with 16 bases between. Germline loops: CDR1 MNHEY, CDR2 SVGAGI. The chain's CDR3 is CATRDGRVSGNTIYF. CDR3 sequence (DNA): TGTGCCACCCGGGACGGGAGGGTCTCTGGAAACACCATATATTTT.

This chain links TRBV9 with TRBJ1-1; D may be TRBD1 (5 bases). Germline loops: CDR1 SGDLS, CDR2 YYNGEE. Trimming removed 2 bases at V and 1 base at J, with 12 bases between. This CDR3 contains 15 residues. CDR3 amino acids: CASSVSRQTNTEAFF. The CDR3 DNA follows: TGTGCCAGCAGCGTGAGTCGACAGACGAACACTGAAGCTTTCTTT.

The chain employs TRBV19 and TRBJ1-1, with D uncertain. The germline V and J ends were trimmed by 0 bases and 1 base, with 9 bases remaining between them. This CDR3 comprises 15 residues. CDR1 is LNHDA, CDR2 SQIVND, per germline (reference sequence). As DNA, the CDR3 is TGTGCCAGTAGTATAGAACATGATCCGAACACTGAAGCTTTCTTT. It encodes CASSIEHDPNTEAFF.

J is TRBJ2-7 and V is TRBV28; the D gene is possibly TRBD1 (6 bases). The CDR3 consists of 12 residues. CDR1 and CDR2 from the germline V gene are MDHEN and SYDVKM. CDR3 loop: CVTTGDAYEQYF. CDR3 DNA: TGTGTCACGACAGGAGACGCCTACGAGCAGTACTTC.

Only one count was recorded for this clone. The rearrangement links TRBV18 to TRBJ2-7; 8 nucleotides align to TRBD2. V lost 4 bases and J lost 2; bases outside the gene matches: 13. Germline-derived CDR1 and CDR2 are KGHSH and LQKENI. There are 17 residues in the CDR3. The CDR3, as DNA: TGTGCCAGCTCACTGACTACAACTAGCGGATTTGCCTACGAGCAGTACTTC. Translated, it gives CASSLTTTSGFAYEQYF.

The J gene is TRBJ2-1, the V gene TRBV28; the D is unclear. The CDR3 loop spans 15 amino acids. V lost 3 bases and J lost 8, with 17 bases in between. Germline V CDR1 and CDR2: MDHEN, SYDVKM. The DNA of the CDR3 is TGTGCCAGCAGTTTTCCGGCTAGGCCGTCGGATGAGCAGTTCTTC. This sequence encodes CASSFPARPSDEQFF.